The TCR beta chain under discussion was sequenced for a study of CD8 T cells in ankylosing spondylitis. V gave up 5 bases and J gave up 1 base; unmatched junction bases: 4. The germline CDR1 and CDR2 sequences are SEHNR and FQNEAQ (reference sequence). The CDR3 loop spans 15 amino acids. MiXCR was run by TCRdb on the 5' RACE reads, yielding one entry per CDR3 protein. Counted here are approximately 39,000 distinct CDR3 sequences, roughly 11% occurring once; the ten biggest clones make up 20%. This clonotype was obtained from a male donor with ankylosing spondylitis. The rearrangement links TRBV7-9 to TRBJ1-4; 7 nucleotides agree with TRBD1. The sample was synovial fluid, either unsorted or a sorted T cell fraction (not recorded which). CDR3 region: CASSQGQITNEKLFF. CDR3 in DNA: TGTGCCAGCAGCCAGGGACAGATAACTAATGAAAAACTGTTTTTT.